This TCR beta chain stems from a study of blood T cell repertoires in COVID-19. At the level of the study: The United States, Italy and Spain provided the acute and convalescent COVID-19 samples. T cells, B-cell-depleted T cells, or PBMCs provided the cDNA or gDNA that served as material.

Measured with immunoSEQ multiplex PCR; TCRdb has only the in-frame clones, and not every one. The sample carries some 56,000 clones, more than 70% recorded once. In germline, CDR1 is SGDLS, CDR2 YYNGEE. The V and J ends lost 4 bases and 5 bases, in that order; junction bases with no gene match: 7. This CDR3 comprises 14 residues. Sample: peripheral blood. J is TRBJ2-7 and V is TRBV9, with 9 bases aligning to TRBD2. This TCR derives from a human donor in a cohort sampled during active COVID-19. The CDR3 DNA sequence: TGTGCCAGCAGCAGTAGCGGGAGTCACGACGAGCAGTACTTC. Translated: CASSSSGSHDEQYF.